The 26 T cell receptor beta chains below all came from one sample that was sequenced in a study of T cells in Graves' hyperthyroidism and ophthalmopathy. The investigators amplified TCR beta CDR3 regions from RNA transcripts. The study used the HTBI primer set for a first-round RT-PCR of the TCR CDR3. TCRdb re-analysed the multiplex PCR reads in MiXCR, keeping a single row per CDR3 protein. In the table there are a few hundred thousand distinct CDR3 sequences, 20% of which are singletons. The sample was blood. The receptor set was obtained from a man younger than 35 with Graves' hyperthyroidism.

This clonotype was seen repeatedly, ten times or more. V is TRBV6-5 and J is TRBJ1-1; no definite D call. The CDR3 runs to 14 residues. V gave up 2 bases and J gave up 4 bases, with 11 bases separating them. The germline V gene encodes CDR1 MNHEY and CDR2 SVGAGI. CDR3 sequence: CASSYRQTVTEAFF. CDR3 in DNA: TGTGCCAGCAGTTACAGGCAGACGGTCACTGAAGCTTTCTTT.

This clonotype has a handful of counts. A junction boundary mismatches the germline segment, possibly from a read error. CDR3 residues: CSVEDRRVAKNIKYF. The CDR3 nucleotides read TGCAGCGTTGAAGATAGGCGGGTAGCCAAAAACATTAAGTACTTC. The chain uses TRBV29-1 and TRBJ2-4, with D maybe TRBD2 (5 bases). The germline V gene encodes CDR1 SQVTM and CDR2 ANQGSEA. This CDR3 comprises 15 residues.

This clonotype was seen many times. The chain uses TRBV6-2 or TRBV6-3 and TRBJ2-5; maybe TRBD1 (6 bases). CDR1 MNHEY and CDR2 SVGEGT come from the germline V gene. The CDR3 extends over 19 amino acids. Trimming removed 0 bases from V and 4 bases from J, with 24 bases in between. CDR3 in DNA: TGTGCCAGCAGTTACTCGACAGAACGTTGGCAGCCCAGGGGAGAGACCCAGTACTTC. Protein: CASSYSTERWQPRGETQYF.

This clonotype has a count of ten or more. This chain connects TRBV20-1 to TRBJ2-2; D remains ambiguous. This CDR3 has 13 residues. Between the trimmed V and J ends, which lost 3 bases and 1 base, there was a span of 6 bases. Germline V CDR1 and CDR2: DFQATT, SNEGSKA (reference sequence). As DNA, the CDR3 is TGCAGTGCTAGCGTACGGAACACCGGGGAGCTGTTTTTT. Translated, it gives CSASVRNTGELFF.

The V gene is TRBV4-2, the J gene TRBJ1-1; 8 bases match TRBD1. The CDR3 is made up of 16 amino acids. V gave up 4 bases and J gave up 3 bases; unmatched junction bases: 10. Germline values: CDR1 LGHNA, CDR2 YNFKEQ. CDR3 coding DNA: TGTGCCAGCAGCCTTCTCCCAGGGGGCGCGGACACTGAAGCTTTCTTT. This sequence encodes CASSLLPGGADTEAFF.

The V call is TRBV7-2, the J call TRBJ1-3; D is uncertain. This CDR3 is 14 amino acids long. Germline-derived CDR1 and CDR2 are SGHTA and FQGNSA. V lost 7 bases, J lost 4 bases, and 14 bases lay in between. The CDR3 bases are TGTGCCAGCAATCCGGGGATCTTCGGAAACACCATATATTTT. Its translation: CASNPGIFGNTIYF.

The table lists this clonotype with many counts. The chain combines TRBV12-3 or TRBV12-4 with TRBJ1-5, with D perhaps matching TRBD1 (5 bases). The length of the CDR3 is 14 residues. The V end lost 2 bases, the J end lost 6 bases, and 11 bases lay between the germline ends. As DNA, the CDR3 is TGTGCCAGCAGTTTAAGGGGAACTGGTCAGCCCCAGCATTTT. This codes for CASSLRGTGQPQHF.

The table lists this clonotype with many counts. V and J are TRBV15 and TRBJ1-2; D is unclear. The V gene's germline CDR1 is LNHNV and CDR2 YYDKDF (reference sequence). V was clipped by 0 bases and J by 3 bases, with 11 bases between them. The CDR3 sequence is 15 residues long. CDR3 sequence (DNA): TGTGCCACCAGCAGAGATTCCCCGACTGACTATGGCTACACCTTC. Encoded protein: CATSRDSPTDYGYTF.

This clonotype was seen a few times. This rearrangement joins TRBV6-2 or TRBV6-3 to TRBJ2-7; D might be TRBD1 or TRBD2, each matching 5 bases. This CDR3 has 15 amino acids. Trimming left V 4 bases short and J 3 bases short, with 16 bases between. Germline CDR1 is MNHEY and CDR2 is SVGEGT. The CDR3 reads CASSWGEGLIYEQYF. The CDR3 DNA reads TGTGCCAGCAGTTGGGGCGAGGGGCTTATCTACGAGCAGTACTTC.

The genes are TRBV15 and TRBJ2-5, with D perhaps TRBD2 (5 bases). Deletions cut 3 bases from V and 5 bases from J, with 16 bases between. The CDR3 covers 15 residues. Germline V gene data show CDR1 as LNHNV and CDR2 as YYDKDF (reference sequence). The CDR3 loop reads CATSRNLGDGETQYF. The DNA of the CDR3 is TGTGCCACCAGCAGGAACCTCGGGGATGGGGAGACCCAGTACTTC.

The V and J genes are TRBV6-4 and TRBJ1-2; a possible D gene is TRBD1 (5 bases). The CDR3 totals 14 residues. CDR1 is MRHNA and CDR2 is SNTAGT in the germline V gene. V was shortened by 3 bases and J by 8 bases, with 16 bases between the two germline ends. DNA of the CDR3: TGTGCCAGCAGTGAAGGGACCAACTCGTTAGGCTACACCTTC. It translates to CASSEGTNSLGYTF.

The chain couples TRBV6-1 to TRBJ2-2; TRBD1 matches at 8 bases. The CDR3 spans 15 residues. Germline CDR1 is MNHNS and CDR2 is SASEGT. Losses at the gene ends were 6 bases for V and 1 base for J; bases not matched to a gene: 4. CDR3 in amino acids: CASRPGQVNTGELFF. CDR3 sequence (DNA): TGTGCCAGCAGGCCGGGACAGGTGAACACCGGGGAGCTGTTTTTT.

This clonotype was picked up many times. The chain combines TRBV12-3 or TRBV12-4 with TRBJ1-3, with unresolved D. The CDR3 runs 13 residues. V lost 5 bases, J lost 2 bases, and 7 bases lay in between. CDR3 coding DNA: TGTGCCAGCAGTCGCCGGGCTGGAAACACCATATATTTT. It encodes CASSRRAGNTIYF.

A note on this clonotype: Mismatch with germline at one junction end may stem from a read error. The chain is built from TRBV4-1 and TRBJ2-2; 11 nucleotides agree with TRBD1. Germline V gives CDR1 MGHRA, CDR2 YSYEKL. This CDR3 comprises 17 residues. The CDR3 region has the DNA TGCGCCAGCAGCCAAGATTATAGGACAGGGGGCTCCGGGGAACTGTTTTTT. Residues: CASSQDYRTGGSGELFF.

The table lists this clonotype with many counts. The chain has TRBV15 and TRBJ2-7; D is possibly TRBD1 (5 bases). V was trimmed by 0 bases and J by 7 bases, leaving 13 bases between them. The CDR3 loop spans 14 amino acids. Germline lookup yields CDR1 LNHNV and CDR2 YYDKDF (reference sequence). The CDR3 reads CATSRERPGWEQYF. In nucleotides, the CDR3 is TGTGCCACCAGCAGAGAAAGGCCAGGGTGGGAGCAGTACTTC.

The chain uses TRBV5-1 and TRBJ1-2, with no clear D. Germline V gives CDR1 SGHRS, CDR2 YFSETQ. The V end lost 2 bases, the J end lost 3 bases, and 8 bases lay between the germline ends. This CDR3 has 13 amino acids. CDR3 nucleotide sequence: TGCGCCAGCAGCTTTAGGGCTTACTATGGCTACACCTTC. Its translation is CASSFRAYYGYTF.

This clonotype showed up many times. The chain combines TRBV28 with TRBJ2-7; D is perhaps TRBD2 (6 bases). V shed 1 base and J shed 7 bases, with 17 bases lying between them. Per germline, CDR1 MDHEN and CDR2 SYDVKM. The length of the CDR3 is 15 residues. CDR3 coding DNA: TGTGCCAGCAGTTTATCGGGGCGGGAAGGGGAAGAGCAGTACTTC. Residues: CASSLSGREGEEQYF.

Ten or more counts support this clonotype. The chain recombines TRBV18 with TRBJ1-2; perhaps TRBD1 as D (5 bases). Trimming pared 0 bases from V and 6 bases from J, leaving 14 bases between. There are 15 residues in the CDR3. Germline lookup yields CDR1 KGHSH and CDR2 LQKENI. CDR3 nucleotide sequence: TGTGCCAGCTCACCACCGATGGGGGAACGGGATGGCTACACCTTC. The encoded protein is CASSPPMGERDGYTF.

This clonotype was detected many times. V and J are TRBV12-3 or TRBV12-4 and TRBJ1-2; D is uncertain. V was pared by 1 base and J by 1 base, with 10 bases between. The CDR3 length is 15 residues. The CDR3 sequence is CASSLEAGSNYGYTF. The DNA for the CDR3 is TGTGCCAGCAGTTTAGAGGCTGGGAGTAACTATGGCTACACCTTC.

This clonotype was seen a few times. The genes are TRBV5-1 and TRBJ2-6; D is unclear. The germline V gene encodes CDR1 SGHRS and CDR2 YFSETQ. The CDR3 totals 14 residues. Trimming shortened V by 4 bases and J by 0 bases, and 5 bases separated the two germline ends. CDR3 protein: CASSPGSGANVLTF. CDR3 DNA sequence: TGCGCCAGCAGCCCGGGCTCTGGGGCCAACGTCCTGACTTTC. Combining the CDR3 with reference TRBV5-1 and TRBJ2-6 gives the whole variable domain KAGVTQTPRYLIKTRGQQVTLSCSPISGHRSVSWYQQTPGQGLQFLFEYFSETQRNKGNFPGRFSGRQFSNSRSEMNVSTLELGDSALYLCASSPGSGANVLTFGAGSRLTVL.

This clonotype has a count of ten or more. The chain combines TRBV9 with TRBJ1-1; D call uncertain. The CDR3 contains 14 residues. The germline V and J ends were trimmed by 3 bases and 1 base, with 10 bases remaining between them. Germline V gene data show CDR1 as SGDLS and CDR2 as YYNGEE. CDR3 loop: CASSAHRGNTEAFF. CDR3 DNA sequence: TGTGCCAGCAGCGCCCATCGAGGGAACACTGAAGCTTTCTTT.

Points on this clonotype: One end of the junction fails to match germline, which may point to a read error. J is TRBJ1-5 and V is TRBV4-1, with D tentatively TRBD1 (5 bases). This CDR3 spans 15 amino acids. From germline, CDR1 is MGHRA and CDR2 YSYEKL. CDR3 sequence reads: CVSSQDWGGNQPQHF. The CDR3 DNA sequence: TGCGTCAGCAGCCAAGATTGGGGGGGTAATCAGCCCCAGCATTTT.

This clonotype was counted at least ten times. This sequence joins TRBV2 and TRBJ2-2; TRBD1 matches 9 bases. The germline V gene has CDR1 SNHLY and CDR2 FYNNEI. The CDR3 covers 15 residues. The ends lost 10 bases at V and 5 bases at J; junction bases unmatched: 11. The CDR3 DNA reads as TGTGCCATGAAGCCTACAGGGGGCATGACCGGGGAGCTGTTTTTT. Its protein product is CAMKPTGGMTGELFF.

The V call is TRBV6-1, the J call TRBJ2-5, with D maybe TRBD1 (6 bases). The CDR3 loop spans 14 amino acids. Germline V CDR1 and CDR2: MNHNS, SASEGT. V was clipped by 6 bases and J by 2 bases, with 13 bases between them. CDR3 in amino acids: CASSRDNRQETQYF. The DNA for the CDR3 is TGTGCCAGCAGCCGGGACAACCGACAAGAGACCCAGTACTTC.

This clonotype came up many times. The CDR3: CASSHGANSPLHF. CDR3 sequence (DNA): TGCGCCAGCAGCCACGGGGCGAATTCACCCCTCCACTTT. The V call is TRBV4-1, the J call TRBJ1-6; D is perhaps TRBD1 (5 bases). The CDR3 contains 13 residues. With 3 bases removed from V and 7 bases from J, the gap between germline ends came to 7 bases. Germline CDR1 and CDR2: MGHRA and YSYEKL.

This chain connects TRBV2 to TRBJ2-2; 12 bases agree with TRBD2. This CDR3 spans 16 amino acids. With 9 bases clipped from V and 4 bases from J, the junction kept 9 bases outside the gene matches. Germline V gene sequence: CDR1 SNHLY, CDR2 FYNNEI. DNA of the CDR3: TGTGCCAGTCAGGGACTAGCGGGTAGGGTCACCGGGGAGCTGTTTTTT. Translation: CASQGLAGRVTGELFF.